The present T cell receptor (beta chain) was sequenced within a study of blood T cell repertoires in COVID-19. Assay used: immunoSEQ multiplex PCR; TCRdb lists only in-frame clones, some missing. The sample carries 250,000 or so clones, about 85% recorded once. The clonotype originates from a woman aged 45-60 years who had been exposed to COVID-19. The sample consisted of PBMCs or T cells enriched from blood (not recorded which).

CDR3 coding DNA: TGTGCCAGCAGCTCTAAAGCGAACACTGAAGCTTTCTTT. Protein sequence: CASSSKANTEAFF. V and J are TRBV7-9 and TRBJ1-1; D call uncertain. Germline-derived CDR1 and CDR2 are SEHNR and FQNEAQ (reference sequence). There are 13 residues in the CDR3. V was pared by 4 bases and J by 1 base, with 7 bases between. Together with reference TRBV7-9 and TRBJ1-1, the CDR3 gives the full variable domain: DTGVSQNPRHKITKRGQNVTFRCDPISEHNRLYWYRQTLGQGPEFLTYFQNEAQLEKSRLLSDRFSAERPKGSFSTLEIQRTEQGDSAMYLCASSSKANTEAFFGQGTRLTVV.